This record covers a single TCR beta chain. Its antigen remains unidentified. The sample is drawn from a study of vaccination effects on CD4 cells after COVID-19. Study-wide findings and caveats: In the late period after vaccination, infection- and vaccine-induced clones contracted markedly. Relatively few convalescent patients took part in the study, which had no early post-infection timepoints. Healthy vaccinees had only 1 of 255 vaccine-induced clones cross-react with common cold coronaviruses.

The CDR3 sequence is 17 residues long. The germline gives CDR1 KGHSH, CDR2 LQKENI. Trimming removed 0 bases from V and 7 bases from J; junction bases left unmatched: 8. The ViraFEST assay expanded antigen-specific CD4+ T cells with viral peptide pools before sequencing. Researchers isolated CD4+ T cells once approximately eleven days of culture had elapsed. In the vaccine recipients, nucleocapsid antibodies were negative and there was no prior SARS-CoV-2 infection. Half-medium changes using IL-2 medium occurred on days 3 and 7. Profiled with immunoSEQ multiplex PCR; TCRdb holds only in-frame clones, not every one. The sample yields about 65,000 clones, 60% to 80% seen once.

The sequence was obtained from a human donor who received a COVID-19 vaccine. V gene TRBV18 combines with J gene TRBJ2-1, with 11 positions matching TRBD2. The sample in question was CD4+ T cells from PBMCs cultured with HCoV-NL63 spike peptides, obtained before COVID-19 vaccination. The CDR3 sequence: CASSPPGIAGGANEQFF. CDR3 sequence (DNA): TGTGCCAGCTCACCACCGGGGATAGCGGGGGGGGCGAATGAGCAGTTCTTC.